The 17 T cell receptor beta chains in this list originate from one sample, sequenced in a study of cytomegalovirus exposure and HLA in healthy donors (TCRdb year 2017). The receptor library was made with the immunoSEQ multiplex PCR assay. A mixture of 60 forward primers for TCR Vbeta segments and 13 reverse primers for TCR Jbeta segments was used in the multiplex PCR. This is the immuneACCESS table as TCRdb keeps it, with only in-frame sequences that have V and J called. A part of the clones is gone; compared with another copy, unresolved V genes explain less than half, and the rest is unexplained. This sample holds some 29,000 clones; less than 55% were observed only once. Clones ranked in the top ten supply around 2% of the sample. Sequenced: PBMCs. These receptors came from a woman aged 50 to 60 in good health and CMV-seronegative.

This clone was counted a few times. The rearrangement joins TRBV9 to TRBJ2-1; D not certain. CDR3 size: 13 residues. Germline V gene sequence: CDR1 SGDLS, CDR2 YYNGEE. V dropped 0 bases and J dropped 10 bases, with 11 bases sitting between them. CDR3 amino acids: CASSVALGKEQFF. The CDR3 nucleotides read TGTGCCAGCAGCGTAGCTCTAGGCAAGGAGCAGTTCTTC.

The gene calls are TRBV19 and TRBJ2-7; 10 nucleotides agree with TRBD2. Germline CDR1 LNHDA, CDR2 SQIVND (reference sequence). The CDR3 covers 15 residues. V was clipped by 5 bases and J by 3 bases; unmatched bases: 7. CDR3 sequence: CASSSRLAGFYEQYF. The CDR3 DNA sequence: TGTGCCAGTAGTTCCCGACTAGCGGGCTTCTACGAGCAGTACTTC.

This clone was detected only once. The chain couples TRBV19 to TRBJ1-2, with 10 bases lining up with TRBD1. Losses at the gene ends were 5 bases for V and 4 bases for J; bases not matched to a gene: 4. This CDR3 region has 14 residues. Germline V lookup: CDR1 LNHDA, CDR2 SQIVND (reference sequence). This CDR3 reads CASSLTGGSYGYTF. CDR3 nucleotides: TGTGCCAGTAGTCTGACAGGGGGCAGCTATGGCTACACCTTC.

About this clone itself: The DNA is left out, because the CDR3 cannot be placed on it with certainty; the CDR3 is given as TCRdb lists it. The chain is built from TRBV12-1 and TRBJ2-7; the DNA was not compared with TRBD1, the D call given in the table. TRBV12-1 is a pseudogene. The CDR3 has 19 residues if both end residues are counted. CDR3 residues: CASSPYADFGQGAYHEQYF.

This clone appeared a few times. The V gene is TRBV30, the J gene TRBJ1-4; D is perhaps TRBD1 (6 bases). The CDR3 contains 15 residues. Trimming took off 2 bases at V and 0 bases at J, with 10 bases between the two ends. Germline V gene sequence: CDR1 GTSNPN, CDR2 SVGIG (reference sequence). In DNA, the CDR3 is TGTGCCTGGAGTCCAGGGGTGGCAACTAATGAAAAACTGTTTTTT. It translates to CAWSPGVATNEKLFF.

The chain carries TRBV18 and TRBJ2-1; 7 bases are a match to TRBD1. V lost 6 bases to trimming and J lost 9 bases; unmatched junction nucleotides: 14. The CDR3 contains 15 residues. CDR1 and CDR2 (germline): KGHSH, LQKENI. In nucleotides, the CDR3 is TGTGCCAGCTCTTCGGACAGGAAGGGGCTGAGTGAGCAGTTCTTC. It is translated as CASSSDRKGLSEQFF.

This clone has a handful of counts. The chain employs TRBV7-2 and TRBJ2-7, with 8 bases lining up with TRBD2. The CDR3 totals 15 residues. CDR1 and CDR2 from the germline V gene are SGHTA and FQGNSA. The ends lost 5 bases at V and 2 bases at J; junction bases unmatched: 8. The chain's CDR3 is CASSIRAGETYEQYF. The CDR3, as DNA: TGTGCCAGCAGCATCAGAGCGGGGGAGACCTACGAGCAGTACTTC.

This clone was picked up a small number of times. The chain is built from TRBV2 and TRBJ2-2; 7 positions match TRBD1. V was pared by 9 bases and J by 4 bases, with 5 bases of the junction left unmatched. This CDR3 comprises 13 residues. CDR1 SNHLY and CDR2 FYNNEI come from the germline V gene. Here the CDR3 DNA reads TGTGCCAGTAGACAGGGTCCCACCGGGGAGCTGTTTTTT. Protein sequence: CASRQGPTGELFF.

The rearrangement links TRBV19 to TRBJ2-3, with TRBD1 as a possible D gene (6 bases). V lost 5 bases and J lost 6, with 15 bases in between. The CDR3 runs to 14 residues. Germline values: CDR1 LNHDA, CDR2 SQIVND (reference sequence). CDR3 DNA: TGTGCCAGTAGTCATCAGGGGTTTGCCGATACGCAGTATTTT. As protein: CASSHQGFADTQYF.

CDR3: CASSFNGQETQYF. CDR3 nucleotide sequence: TGTGCCAGCAGCTTTAACGGCCAAGAGACCCAGTACTTC. The chain employs TRBV7-7 and TRBJ2-5, with D hard to call. V lost 3 bases to trimming and J lost 1 base, with 6 bases between them. The length of the CDR3 is 13 residues. CDR1 and CDR2 (germline): SSHAT, FNYEAQ (reference sequence).

This clone was seen a few times. The rearrangement uses TRBV14 and TRBJ2-7, with TRBD1 identical over 7 bases. CDR1 SGHDN and CDR2 FVKESK come from the germline V gene. The CDR3 runs 15 residues. With V trimmed by 4 bases and J by 7 bases, 13 bases remained unmatched. The CDR3 region has the DNA TGTGCCAGCAGCCCGACGGCAGGGGGTGAGTGGGAGCAGTACTTC. This codes for CASSPTAGGEWEQYF.

The rearrangement links TRBV5-6 to TRBJ1-4; D possibly corresponds to TRBD1 (5 bases). Trimming took 4 bases from V and 7 from J, leaving 14 bases between them. Germline V gives CDR1 SGHDT, CDR2 YYEEEE. The CDR3 has 14 residues. For the CDR3, the DNA is TGTGCCAGCAGCCCCGTTAGGGGTAGTGAAAAACTGTTTTTT. Translated: CASSPVRGSEKLFF.

This clone was detected a few times. This sequence joins TRBV6-5 and TRBJ2-7; a possible D gene is TRBD2 (6 bases). Germline assignment: CDR1 MNHEY and CDR2 SVGAGI. Trimming took 6 bases from V and 1 from J, leaving 16 bases between them. The CDR3 spans 15 residues. CDR3 loop: CASRRGLGGSYEQYF. DNA of the CDR3: TGTGCCAGCAGGCGCGGCCTCGGGGGTTCCTACGAGCAGTACTTC.

This clone came up once. The CDR3 nucleotides read TGTGCCAGCAGCCCCGGGACACGGAATGGCTACACCTTC. Encoded protein: CASSPGTRNGYTF. V gene TRBV7-3 combines with J gene TRBJ1-2, with D tentatively TRBD1 (6 bases). V was clipped by 5 bases and J by 6 bases, with 13 bases between them. This CDR3 spans 13 amino acids. The germline V gene encodes CDR1 SGHTA and CDR2 FQGTGA.

This chain uses TRBV7-8 with TRBJ2-7; D possibly corresponds to TRBD2 (6 bases). V lost 3 bases and J 2 bases, leaving 11 bases between the germline ends. Germline CDR1 and CDR2: SGHVS and FQNEAQ. The CDR3 extends over 14 amino acids. CDR3 protein: CASSFPGAPYEQYF. CDR3 DNA: TGTGCCAGCAGCTTTCCGGGAGCCCCCTACGAGCAGTACTTC.

As for this clone: A read error may account for a junction end that differs from germline. This sequence joins TRBV7-6 and TRBJ2-7, with TRBD2 identical over 9 bases. Germline CDR1 SGHVS, CDR2 FNYEAQ. The CDR3 covers 13 residues. For the CDR3, the DNA is TGTGCCAGCAGCTTAGGGACTAGCGAGAGCCAGGTTTTC. The encoded protein is CASSLGTSESQVF.

The chain employs TRBV6-5 and TRBJ2-1, with 7 bases fitting TRBD1. CDR1 and CDR2 (germline): MNHEY, SVGAGI. CDR3 size: 15 residues. V trimming: 1 base; J trimming: 3 bases; junction bases outside the gene matches: 3. The CDR3 is CASSYFRTGYNEQFF. The CDR3 bases are TGTGCCAGCAGTTACTTTCGGACAGGCTACAATGAGCAGTTCTTC.